This T cell receptor (beta chain) appears in the sequencing data of a study of blood T cell repertoires in COVID-19. The overall study: Acute and convalescent COVID-19 samples came from the United States, Italy and Spain.

Repertoires were generated with immunoSEQ multiplex PCR, while TCRdb's copy carries only in-frame clones and drops some. This table has 180,000 or so clones, 86% appearing once. The V end lost 4 bases, the J end lost 8 bases, and 15 bases lay between the germline ends. CDR1 and CDR2 from the germline V gene are MNHEY and SMNVEV (reference sequence). This CDR3 contains 14 residues. The rearrangement links TRBV27 to TRBJ2-1; the D gene is possibly TRBD2 (6 bases). The TCR comes from a man between 60 and 75 years old with acute or convalescent COVID-19. Specimen: peripheral blood. The chain's CDR3 is CASSSIGGGYEQFF. CDR3 DNA: TGTGCCAGCAGTTCCATCGGGGGTGGGTATGAGCAGTTCTTC.